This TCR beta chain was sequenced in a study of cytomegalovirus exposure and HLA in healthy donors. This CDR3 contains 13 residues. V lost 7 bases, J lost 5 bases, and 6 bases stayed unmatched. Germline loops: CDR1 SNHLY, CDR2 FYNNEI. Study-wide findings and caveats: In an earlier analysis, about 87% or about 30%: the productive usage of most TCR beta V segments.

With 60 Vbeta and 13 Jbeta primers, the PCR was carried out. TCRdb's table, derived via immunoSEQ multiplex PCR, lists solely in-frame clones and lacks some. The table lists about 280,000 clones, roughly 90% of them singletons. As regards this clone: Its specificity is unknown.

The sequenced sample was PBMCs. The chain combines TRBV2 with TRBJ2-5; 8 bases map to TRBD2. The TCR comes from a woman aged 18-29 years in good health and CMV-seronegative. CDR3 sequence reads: CASKWRGVETQYF. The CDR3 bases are TGTGCCAGCAAATGGCGGGGGGTTGAGACCCAGTACTTC.